The 25 T cell receptor beta chains presented below share a single source sample, sequenced in a study of T cell responses to AZD1222 COVID-19 vaccine. Some clones are missing from TCRdb's copy, which holds only in-frame ones; the method was immunoSEQ multiplex PCR. The data hold about 160,000 clones, with 80% to 95% observed a single time. Source: peripheral blood, taken on day 0 of AZD1222 vaccination. The receptors were sampled from an adult in good health.

The chain is built from TRBV3-1 (or the pseudogene TRBV3-2) and TRBJ2-7; 14 bases align to TRBD2. The V gene end was trimmed by 0 bases and the J gene end by 7 bases; junction bases not matched to a gene: 5. CDR1 is LGHDT and CDR2 is YNNKEL in the germline V gene (reference sequence). This CDR3 comprises 16 residues. CDR3 in amino acids: CASSQEWTSGRFEQYF. The CDR3 nucleotides read TGTGCCAGCAGCCAAGAGTGGACTAGCGGGAGGTTTGAGCAGTACTTC.

The gene calls are TRBV5-4 and TRBJ1-1; TRBD1 agrees at 8 bases. This CDR3 has 17 amino acids. Unmatched junction bases numbered 14, after V lost 7 bases and J lost 0 bases. Germline-derived CDR1 and CDR2 are SGHNT and YYREEE (reference sequence). The CDR3 reads CASGRWTGRVVNTEAFF. In DNA form, the CDR3 reads TGTGCCAGCGGCCGTTGGACAGGGAGGGTTGTGAACACTGAAGCTTTCTTT. The variable domain in full, completed from reference TRBV5-4 and TRBJ1-1, reads ETGVTQSPTHLIKTRGQQVTLRCSSQSGHNTVSWYQQALGQGPQFIFQYYREEENGRGNFPPRFSGLQFPNYSSELNVNALELDDSALYLCASGRWTGRVVNTEAFFGQGTRLTVV.

The chain combines TRBV29-1 with TRBJ2-7; 9 nucleotides align to TRBD2. With V trimmed by 4 bases and J by 3 bases, 10 bases remained unmatched. Germline CDR1 reads SQVTM; CDR2 reads ANQGSEA. The CDR3 consists of 15 residues. The CDR3 nucleotides read TGCAGCGTTGTCCTGACGGGACTAGCAGGCTACGAGCAGTACTTC. As protein: CSVVLTGLAGYEQYF.

This clone was recorded once. The rearrangement uses TRBV11-2 and TRBJ2-7; possible D gene TRBD1, 5 bases. This CDR3 is built from 14 residues. Trimming took 4 bases from V and 2 from J, leaving 12 bases between them. From germline, CDR1 is SGHAT and CDR2 FQNNGV. CDR3 loop: CASSSISRAYEQYF. The CDR3 DNA is TGTGCCAGCAGCTCCATCTCCAGGGCCTACGAGCAGTACTTC. Together with reference TRBV11-2 and TRBJ2-7, the CDR3 gives the full variable domain: EAGVAQSPRYKIIEKRQSVAFWCNPISGHATLYWYQQILGQGPKLLIQFQNNGVVDDSQLPKDRFSAERLKGVDSTLKIQPAKLEDSAVYLCASSSISRAYEQYFGPGTRLTVT.

J is TRBJ1-2 and V is TRBV30; D remains unclear. V shed 5 bases and J shed 8 bases, with 6 bases lying between them. Germline V lookup: CDR1 GTSNPN, CDR2 SVGIG (reference sequence). This CDR3 contains 9 residues. The CDR3 spells CAWGPGYTF. The CDR3 DNA is TGTGCCTGGGGACCAGGCTACACCTTC.

This chain joins TRBV5-1 and TRBJ1-1; the D is unclear. The CDR3 is 14 residues long. Germline CDR1 is SGHRS and CDR2 is YFSETQ. The V and J ends lost 0 bases and 1 base respectively, with 7 bases between them. Here the CDR3 DNA reads TGCGCCAGCAGCTTGGGGGAACGGAACACTGAAGCTTTCTTT. It is translated as CASSLGERNTEAFF.

This rearrangement joins TRBV21-1 to TRBJ2-1; TRBD1 reflects the table's D call only, with no check against the DNA. TRBV21-1 is flagged as a pseudogene. This CDR3 is 16 amino acids long. CDR3 sequence (DNA): TGTGCCAGCAGCACCTGGGACAGGGGGCAGGGGAATGAGCAGTTCTTC. Translating it yields CASSTWDRGQGNEQFF.

This rearrangement joins TRBV6-5 to TRBJ2-2, with TRBD2 as a possible D gene (5 bases). V shed 3 bases and J shed 4 bases, with 9 bases lying between them. Germline-derived CDR1 and CDR2 are MNHEY and SVGAGI. The CDR3 contains 14 residues. In DNA, the CDR3 is TGTGCCAGCAGTTATGGAGGACTCACCGGGGAGCTGTTTTTT. Amino acid sequence: CASSYGGLTGELFF.

The chain recombines TRBV28 with TRBJ1-1; D not certain. Trimming took 6 bases from V and 3 from J, leaving 11 bases between them. Looked up from germline, CDR1 is MDHEN and CDR2 is SYDVKM. The CDR3 has 13 residues. Here the CDR3 reads CASRAVSDTEAFF. The CDR3 coding sequence is TGTGCCAGCAGGGCGGTATCGGACACTGAAGCTTTCTTT.

V and J are TRBV6-5 and TRBJ1-5; D might be TRBD1 (6 bases). Trimming took 2 bases from V and 8 from J, leaving 13 bases between them. The germline V gene encodes CDR1 MNHEY and CDR2 SVGAGI. The CDR3 sequence is 14 residues long. The CDR3 region is CASSYGTGIEPQHF. DNA for the CDR3: TGTGCCAGCAGTTACGGAACAGGGATTGAGCCCCAGCATTTT.

The V and J genes are TRBV19 and TRBJ2-2, with 10 positions matching TRBD2. The V gene end was trimmed by 2 bases and the J gene end by 1 base; junction bases not matched to a gene: 7. Germline V gives CDR1 LNHDA, CDR2 SQIVND (reference sequence). The CDR3 extends over 18 amino acids. In nucleotides, the CDR3 is TGTGCCAGTAGTATAAGGGCTAGCGGGAGTTGGAACACCGGGGAGCTGTTTTTT. Its translation is CASSIRASGSWNTGELFF.

The rearrangement joins TRBV29-1 to TRBJ2-1; D is unresolved. The CDR3 has 11 residues. Trimming shortened V by 4 bases and J by 7 bases, and 8 bases separated the two germline ends. CDR1 and CDR2 from the germline V gene are SQVTM and ANQGSEA. CDR3 sequence (DNA): TGCAGCGTTGTACAGCAAAATGAGCAGTTCTTC. Its protein product is CSVVQQNEQFF.

The DNA for the CDR3 is TGTGCCAGCAGTTTAGCAGGGGGCAAATCCTACGAGCAGTACTTC. It yields the protein CASSLAGGKSYEQYF. This rearrangement joins TRBV28 to TRBJ2-7, with 8 bases matching TRBD1. Germline V gives CDR1 MDHEN, CDR2 SYDVKM. J gave up 1 base and V 2 bases, and 4 bases lay outside the gene matches. This CDR3 spans 15 amino acids.

This chain links TRBV7-2 with TRBJ1-4, with 7 bases matching TRBD1. Losses at the gene ends were 5 bases for V and 8 bases for J; bases not matched to a gene: 11. CDR3 length: 15 residues. CDR1 SGHTA and CDR2 FQGNSA come from the germline V gene. CDR3 DNA sequence: TGTGCCAGCAGCCCTCGACAGGGTTTAAGAGAAAAACTGTTTTTT. As protein: CASSPRQGLREKLFF.

This chain uses TRBV4-1 with TRBJ2-1; 8 positions agree with TRBD1. The CDR3 spans 16 residues. Germline V CDR1 and CDR2: MGHRA, YSYEKL. V gave up 0 bases and J gave up 7 bases; unmatched junction bases: 8. CDR3 DNA sequence: TGCGCCAGCAGCCAAGAAACGACAGGGGTTTGGAATGAGCAGTTCTTC. This codes for CASSQETTGVWNEQFF.

V gene TRBV4-1 combines with J gene TRBJ2-7, with D perhaps matching TRBD1 (5 bases). The CDR3 has 13 residues. CDR1 and CDR2 (germline): MGHRA, YSYEKL. V was cut by 2 bases and J by 5 bases, with 10 bases left in between. CDR3 sequence: CASSQQQGHEQYF. CDR3 DNA sequence: TGCGCCAGCAGCCAACAGCAGGGCCACGAGCAGTACTTC.

The rearrangement joins TRBV7-2 to TRBJ1-1; TRBD1 is a possible D gene (5 bases). This CDR3 has 15 amino acids. Germline-derived CDR1 and CDR2 are SGHTA and FQGNSA. Trimming left V 5 bases short and J 5 bases short, with 18 bases between. CDR3 amino acids: CASSPLEGVGTEAFF. CDR3 nucleotides: TGTGCCAGCAGCCCCCTGGAAGGGGTGGGTACTGAAGCTTTCTTT. Looking up the rest from reference TRBV7-2 and TRBJ1-1 gives the full variable domain: GAGVSQSPSNKVTEKGKDVELRCDPISGHTALYWYRQSLGQGLEFLIYFQGNSAPDKSGLPSDRFSAERTGGSVSTLTIQRTQQEDSAVYLCASSPLEGVGTEAFFGQGTRLTVV.

This clone was detected only once. CDR3 DNA: TGTGCCAGCAGCGGTGGTTCCGTGTTTGGGGACAGGGGCACGCGGTCACCCCTCCACTTT. Translated: CASSGGSVFGDRGTRSPLHF. The chain carries TRBV7-8 and TRBJ1-6, with 10 nucleotides matching TRBD1. Germline CDR1 and CDR2: SGHVS and FQNEAQ. Germline trimming cut 5 bases from V and 10 bases from J; bases unmatched to any gene: 23. The length of the CDR3 is 20 residues.

This chain links TRBV9 with TRBJ2-1, with D unclear. The CDR3 is 15 amino acids. The germline gives CDR1 SGDLS, CDR2 YYNGEE. Trimming took 0 bases from V and 4 from J, leaving 11 bases between them. The CDR3 sequence is CASSVVSAPYNEQFF. The CDR3 DNA reads TGTGCCAGCAGCGTAGTGAGCGCACCTTACAATGAGCAGTTCTTC.

The chain joins TRBV15 to TRBJ2-1, with D tentatively TRBD2 (7 bases). The germline gives CDR1 LNHNV, CDR2 YYDKDF (reference sequence). Between the trimmed V and J ends, which lost 5 bases and 8 bases, there was a span of 19 bases. The CDR3 covers 15 residues. The CDR3 DNA sequence: TGTGCCACCAGCGAGGACAGCGGGATAGGCTATGAGCAGTTCTTC. It is translated as CATSEDSGIGYEQFF. Supplemented by reference TRBV15 and TRBJ2-1, the full variable domain reads DAMVIQNPRYQVTQFGKPVTLSCSQTLNHNVMYWYQQKSSQAPKLLFHYYDKDFNNEADTPDNFQSRRPNTSFCFLDIRSPGLGDTAMYLCATSEDSGIGYEQFFGPGTRLTVL.

The rearrangement uses TRBV6-5 and TRBJ1-1, with no clear D. Germline V gives CDR1 MNHEY, CDR2 SVGAGI. CDR3 length equals 14 residues. V was pared by 4 bases and J by 1 base, with 10 bases between. The CDR3 here is CASSFNTPNTEAFF. In nucleotides, the CDR3 is TGTGCCAGCAGTTTTAACACTCCGAACACTGAAGCTTTCTTT.

This sequence joins TRBV20-1 and TRBJ1-1; D gene uncertain. Per germline, CDR1 DFQATT and CDR2 SNEGSKA (reference sequence). This CDR3 spans 11 amino acids. V dropped 4 bases and J dropped 2 bases, with 5 bases sitting between them. The CDR3 nucleotides read TGCAGTGCTAAGCTAAACACTGAAGCTTTCTTT. Its protein product is CSAKLNTEAFF.

Only one count was recorded for this clone. V gene TRBV6-1 combines with J gene TRBJ2-7; D is uncertain. V lost 6 bases and J lost 2, with 11 bases in between. The germline CDR1 and CDR2 sequences are MNHNS and SASEGT. The CDR3 covers 13 residues. The CDR3, as DNA: TGTGCCAGCAGCCGCCGTGGGGCCTACGAGCAGTACTTC. Translated: CASSRRGAYEQYF.

This clone has just one count. The genes are TRBV3-1 (or the pseudogene TRBV3-2) and TRBJ1-1; D gene ambiguous. Deletions cut 2 bases from V and 8 bases from J, with 12 bases between. Germline V gene lookup returns CDR1 LGHDT and CDR2 YNNKEL (reference sequence). This CDR3 region has 13 residues. CDR3 sequence: CASSQNFPLEAFF. In nucleotides, the CDR3 is TGTGCCAGCAGCCAAAATTTTCCGTTAGAAGCTTTCTTT.

The gene calls are TRBV11-3 and TRBJ2-1, with a weak D call TRBD1 (5 bases). Germline V gives CDR1 SGHNT, CDR2 YENEEA. Between the trimmed V and J ends, which lost 4 bases and 6 bases, there was a span of 16 bases. This CDR3 is built from 15 residues. The CDR3 nucleotides read TGTGCCAGCAGCTCGCCTTCGTGGGGCCTCAATGAGCAGTTCTTC. Encoded protein: CASSSPSWGLNEQFF.